This T cell receptor beta chain was documented in a study of T cell repertoires in cytomegalovirus infection. About the research overall: Selected CMV epitopes included recently identified HLA-C-restricted ones as well as well-studied HLA-B-restricted ones. Public TCR beta signatures indicated both CMV infection and matching HLA type.

Broader study findings: The ex vivo response showed dominance by HLA-C-restricted CMV-specific TCR beta clonotypes.

TCRdb reprocessed the reads via MiXCR and lists one record per CDR3 protein. The sample lists around 500,000 distinct CDR3 sequences; about 42% were seen once. Trimming took off 5 bases at V and 5 bases at J, with 15 bases between the two ends. This CDR3 has 14 residues. Germline CDR1 MNHNY, CDR2 SVGAGI (reference sequence). Regarding this clonotype: Its target is unknown.

Sequenced material: cultured PBMCs, taken from culture after CMV antigen stimulation. The chain combines TRBV6-6 with TRBJ1-2; the D is unclear. This receptor was taken from a human donor in good health (CMV status not recorded). Some clones in this sample may be carry-over from other donors' samples. CDR3 sequence reads: CASSDFPTSYGYTF. The CDR3 DNA sequence: TGTGCCAGCAGTGATTTTCCGACCTCTTATGGCTACACCTTC.